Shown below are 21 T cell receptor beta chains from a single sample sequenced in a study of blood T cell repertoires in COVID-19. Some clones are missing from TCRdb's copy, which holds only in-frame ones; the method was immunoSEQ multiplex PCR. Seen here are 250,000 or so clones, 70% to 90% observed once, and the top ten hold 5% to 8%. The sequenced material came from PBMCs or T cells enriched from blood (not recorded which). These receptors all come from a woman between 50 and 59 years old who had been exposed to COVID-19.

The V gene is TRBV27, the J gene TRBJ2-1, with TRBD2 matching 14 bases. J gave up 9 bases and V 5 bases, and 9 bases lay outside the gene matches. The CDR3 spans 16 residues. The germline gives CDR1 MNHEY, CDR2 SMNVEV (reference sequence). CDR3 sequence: CASSRRLAGGLGEQFF. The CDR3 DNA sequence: TGTGCCAGCAGTCGGCGACTAGCGGGGGGGCTCGGTGAGCAGTTCTTC.

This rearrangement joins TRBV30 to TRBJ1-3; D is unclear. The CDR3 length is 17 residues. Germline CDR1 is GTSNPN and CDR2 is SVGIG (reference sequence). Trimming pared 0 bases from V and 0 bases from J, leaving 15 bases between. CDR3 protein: CAWSVLRVTSSGNTIYF. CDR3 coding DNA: TGTGCCTGGAGTGTTCTCCGTGTCACCAGCTCTGGAAACACCATATATTTT.

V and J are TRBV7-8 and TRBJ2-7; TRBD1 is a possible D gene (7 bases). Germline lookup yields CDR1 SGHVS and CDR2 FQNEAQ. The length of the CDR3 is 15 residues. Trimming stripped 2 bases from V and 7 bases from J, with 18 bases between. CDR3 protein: CASSLSDGGTEEQYF. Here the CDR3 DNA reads TGTGCCAGCAGCTTAAGCGACGGAGGGACAGAAGAGCAGTACTTC. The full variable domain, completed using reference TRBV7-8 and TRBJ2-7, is GAGVSQSPRYKVAKRGQDVALRCDPISGHVSLFWYQQALGQGPEFLTYFQNEAQLDKSGLPSDRFFAERPEGSVSTLKIQRTQQEDSAVYLCASSLSDGGTEEQYFGPGTRLTVT.

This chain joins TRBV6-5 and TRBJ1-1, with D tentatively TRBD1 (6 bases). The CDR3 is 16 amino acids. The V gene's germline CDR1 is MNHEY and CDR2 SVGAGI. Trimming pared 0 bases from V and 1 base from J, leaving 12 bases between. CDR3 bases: TGTGCCAGCAGTTACTCGACAGGTACAGAGAACACTGAAGCTTTCTTT. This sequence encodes CASSYSTGTENTEAFF.

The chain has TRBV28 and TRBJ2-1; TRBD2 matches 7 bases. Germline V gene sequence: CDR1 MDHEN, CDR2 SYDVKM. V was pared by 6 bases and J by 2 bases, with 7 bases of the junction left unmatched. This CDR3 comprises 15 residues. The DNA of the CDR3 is TGTGCCAGCAGGACAAGCGGGGTGGCCTACAATGAGCAGTTCTTC. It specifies CASRTSGVAYNEQFF.

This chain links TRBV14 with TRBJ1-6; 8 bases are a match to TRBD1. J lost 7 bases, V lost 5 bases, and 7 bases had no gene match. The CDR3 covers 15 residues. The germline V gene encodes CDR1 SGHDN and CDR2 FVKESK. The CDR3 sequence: CASSSGQGLNSPLHF. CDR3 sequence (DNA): TGTGCCAGCAGCTCCGGACAGGGCCTAAATTCACCCCTCCACTTT.

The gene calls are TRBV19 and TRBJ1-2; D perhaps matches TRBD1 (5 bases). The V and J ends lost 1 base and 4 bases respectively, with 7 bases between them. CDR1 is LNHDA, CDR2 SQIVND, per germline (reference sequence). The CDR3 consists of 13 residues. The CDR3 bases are TGTGCCAGTAGTATAGCCGACAGCTATGGCTACACCTTC. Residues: CASSIADSYGYTF.

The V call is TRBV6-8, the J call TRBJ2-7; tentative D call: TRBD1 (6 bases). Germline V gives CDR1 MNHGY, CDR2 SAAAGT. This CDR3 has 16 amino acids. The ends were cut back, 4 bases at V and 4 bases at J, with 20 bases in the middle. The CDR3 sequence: CASSFPWGPSWYEQYF. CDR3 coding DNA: TGTGCCAGCAGTTTCCCTTGGGGGCCCAGTTGGTACGAGCAGTACTTC.

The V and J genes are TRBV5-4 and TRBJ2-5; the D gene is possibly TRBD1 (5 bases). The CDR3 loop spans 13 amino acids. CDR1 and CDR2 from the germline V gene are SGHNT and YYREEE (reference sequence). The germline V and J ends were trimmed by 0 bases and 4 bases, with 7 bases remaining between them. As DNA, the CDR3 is TGTGCCAGCAGCTTGGACAGGTCAGAGACCCAGTACTTC. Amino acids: CASSLDRSETQYF.

CDR3 DNA sequence: TGCGCCAGCAGCTTAACAGGCGATAACTATGGCTACACCTTC. Amino acids: CASSLTGDNYGYTF. The genes are TRBV5-1 and TRBJ1-2; TRBD1 might be the D (5 bases). The V gene lost 2 bases and the J gene lost 1 base, with 9 bases spanning the gap. The germline gives CDR1 SGHRS, CDR2 YFSETQ. This CDR3 is built from 14 residues.

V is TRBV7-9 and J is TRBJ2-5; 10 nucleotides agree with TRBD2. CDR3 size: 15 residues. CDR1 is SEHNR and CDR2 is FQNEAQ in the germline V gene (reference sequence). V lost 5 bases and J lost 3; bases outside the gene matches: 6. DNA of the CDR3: TGTGCCAGCAGCGACTGGCTAGCGGGGGAAGAGACCCAGTACTTC. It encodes CASSDWLAGEETQYF.

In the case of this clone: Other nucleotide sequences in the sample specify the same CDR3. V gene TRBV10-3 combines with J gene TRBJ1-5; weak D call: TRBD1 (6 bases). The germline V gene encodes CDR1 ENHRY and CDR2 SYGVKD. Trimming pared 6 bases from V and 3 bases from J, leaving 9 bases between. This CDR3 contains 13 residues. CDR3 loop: CAIRQGNNQPQHF. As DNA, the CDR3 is TGTGCCATCAGGCAGGGGAACAATCAGCCCCAGCATTTT.

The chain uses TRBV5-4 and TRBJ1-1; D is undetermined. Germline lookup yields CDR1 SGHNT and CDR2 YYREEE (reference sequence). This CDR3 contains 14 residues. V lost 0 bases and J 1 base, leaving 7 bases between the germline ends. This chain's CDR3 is CASSLGEGNTEAFF. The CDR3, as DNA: TGTGCCAGCAGCTTGGGGGAGGGGAACACTGAAGCTTTCTTT.

The CDR3, as DNA: TGCGCCAGCAGTGAGTATCGCCTACGGGGGGGCCCAGATACGCAGTATTTT. The encoded protein is CASSEYRLRGGPDTQYF. This rearrangement joins TRBV10-2 to TRBJ2-3; TRBD2 agrees at 8 bases. Germline loops: CDR1 WSHSY, CDR2 SAAADI. Trimming removed 1 base from V and 4 bases from J; junction bases left unmatched: 10. The CDR3 totals 17 residues.

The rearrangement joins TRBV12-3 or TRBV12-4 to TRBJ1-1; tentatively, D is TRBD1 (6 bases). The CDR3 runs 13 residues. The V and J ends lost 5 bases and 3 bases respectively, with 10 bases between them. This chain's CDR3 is CASSKGVYTEAFF. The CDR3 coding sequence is TGTGCCAGCAGTAAGGGGGTTTACACTGAAGCTTTCTTT.

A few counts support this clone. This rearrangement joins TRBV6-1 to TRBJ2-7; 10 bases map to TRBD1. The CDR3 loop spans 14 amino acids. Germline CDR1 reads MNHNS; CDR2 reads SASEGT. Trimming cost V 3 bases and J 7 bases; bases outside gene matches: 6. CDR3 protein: CASSDGTGEKEQYF. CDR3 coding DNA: TGTGCCAGCAGTGACGGGACAGGGGAGAAGGAGCAGTACTTC.

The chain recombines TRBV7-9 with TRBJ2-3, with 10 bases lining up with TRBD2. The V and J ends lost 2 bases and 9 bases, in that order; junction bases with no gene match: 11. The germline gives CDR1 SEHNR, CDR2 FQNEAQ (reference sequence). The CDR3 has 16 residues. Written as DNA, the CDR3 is TGTGCCAGCAGCTTACCCCTTTTCGGAGCGGGGGGGACGCAGTATTTT. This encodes CASSLPLFGAGGTQYF.

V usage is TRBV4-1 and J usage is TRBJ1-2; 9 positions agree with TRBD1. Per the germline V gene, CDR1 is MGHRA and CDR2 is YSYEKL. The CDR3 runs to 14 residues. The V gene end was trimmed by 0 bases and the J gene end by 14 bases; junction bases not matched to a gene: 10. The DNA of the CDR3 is TGCGCCAGCAGCCAAGAAGAGGGGACAGGGTCGAAGACCTTC. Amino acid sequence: CASSQEEGTGSKTF.

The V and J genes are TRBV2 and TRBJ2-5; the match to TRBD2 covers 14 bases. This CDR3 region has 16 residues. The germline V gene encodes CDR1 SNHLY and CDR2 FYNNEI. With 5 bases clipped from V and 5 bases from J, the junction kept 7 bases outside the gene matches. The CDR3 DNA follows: TGTGCCAGCAGTCATGGACTAGCGGGGGGAGAGGAGACCCAGTACTTC. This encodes CASSHGLAGGEETQYF.

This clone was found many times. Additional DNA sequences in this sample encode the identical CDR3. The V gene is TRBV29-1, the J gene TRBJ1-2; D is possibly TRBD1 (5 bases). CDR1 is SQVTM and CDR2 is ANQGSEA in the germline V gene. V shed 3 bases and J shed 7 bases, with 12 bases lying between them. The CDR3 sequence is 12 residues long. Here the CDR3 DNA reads TGCAGCGTTGACCGGCAGGGCGGTGGCTACACCTTC. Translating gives CSVDRQGGGYTF.

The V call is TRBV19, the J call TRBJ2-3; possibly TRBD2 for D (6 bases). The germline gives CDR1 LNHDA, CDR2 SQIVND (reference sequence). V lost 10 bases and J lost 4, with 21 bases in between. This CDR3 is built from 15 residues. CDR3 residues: CATKVGGLPADTQYF. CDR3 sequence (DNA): TGTGCCACCAAGGTGGGGGGTCTGCCCGCAGATACGCAGTATTTT.